Listed below are T cell receptor beta chains from one sample, sequenced in a study of cytomegalovirus exposure and HLA in healthy donors. The assay was immunoSEQ multiplex PCR, and TCRdb's table has in-frame clones only and misses some. Among about 190,000 clones listed, about 81% were seen once. Sequencing was performed on PBMCs. The origin of the receptors is a woman aged 18-30 years in good health and CMV-seronegative. The CDR3 runs from the conserved cysteine through the conserved F or W. Each record gives: CDR3 DNA, CDR3 protein, V gene, clone size, J gene, D gene. The D gene is left open where the match is weak. Not all rows give a size; the values are once, few, many and, for expanded clones, a class.

DNA: TGTGCCAGCAGCTTAGGTGGTAGCGGAACCTTCACCTACGAGCAGTACTTC; CDR3: CASSLGGSGTFTYEQYF; V: TRBV11-1; size: -; J: TRBJ2-7; D: -
DNA: TGCGCCAGCAGCTCTAGCGGGGGGCAATGGTTGAATGAGCAGTTCTTC; CDR3: CASSSSGGQWLNEQFF; V: TRBV5-1; size: -; J: TRBJ2-1; D: TRBD2
DNA: TGTGCCTGGAGAGTTGGGCATAACTATGGCTACACCTTC; CDR3: CAWRVGHNYGYTF; V: TRBV30; size: -; J: TRBJ1-2; D: -
DNA: TGTGCCAGCAGCGTAGTAGGAGAAGGCTACACCTTC; CDR3: CASSVVGEGYTF; V: TRBV9; size: -; J: TRBJ1-2; D: -
DNA: TGTGCCCCTCGAACTTGTTCCTACGAGCAGTACTTC; CDR3: CAPRTCSYEQYF; V: TRBV28; size: -; J: TRBJ2-7; D: -
DNA: TGCGCCAGCACCCTGGACAGGGCCACCGGGGAGCTGTTTTTT; CDR3: CASTLDRATGELFF; V: TRBV5-1; size: -; J: TRBJ2-2; D: TRBD1
DNA: TGTGCCAGTAGTTCCTGGCAGTTATCTAGCAATCAGCCCCAGCATTTT; CDR3: CASSSWQLSSNQPQHF; V: TRBV19; size: -; J: TRBJ1-5; D: -
DNA: TGTGCCAGCAGTTTAATCTCGGAAGCTTTCTTT; CDR3: CASSLISEAFF; V: TRBV11-2; size: -; J: TRBJ1-1; D: -
DNA: TGTGCCAGCAGTGAGTCTAGGATCCTCTCTGGAAACACCATATATTTT; CDR3: CASSESRILSGNTIYF; V: TRBV6-1; size: -; J: TRBJ1-3; D: -
DNA: TGTGCCAGCAGCTATCGACTGGATCGGGGGGTGGAGACCCAGTACTTC; CDR3: CASSYRLDRGVETQYF; V: TRBV7-9; size: -; J: TRBJ2-5; D: TRBD2
DNA: TGTGCCAGCAGCGATGGTGACTTCTATGGCTACACCTTC; CDR3: CASSDGDFYGYTF; V: TRBV6-1; size: -; J: TRBJ1-2; D: -
DNA: TGTGCCAGCACCGGACTAGCGGGTCTTCCCTACGAGCAGTACTTC; CDR3: CASTGLAGLPYEQYF; V: TRBV27; size: -; J: TRBJ2-7; D: TRBD2
DNA: TGCGCCAGCAGCAACCTTCTCGCGGGAGTGAGAGAGCAGTACTTC; CDR3: CASSNLLAGVREQYF; V: TRBV5-1; size: -; J: TRBJ2-7; D: TRBD2
DNA: TGTGCCAGCAGTGCCCCGGGACTAGCGGACAAAGGGCAGTTCTTC; CDR3: CASSAPGLADKGQFF; V: TRBV6-5; size: once; J: TRBJ2-1; D: TRBD2
DNA: TGTGCCAGCAGTGGATTACAGAGCAGTTCGGGAGAGCAGTACTTC; CDR3: CASSGLQSSSGEQYF; V: TRBV2; size: -; J: TRBJ2-7; D: -
DNA: TGCGCCAGCAGCTGGAAGTCTCAGGGGCAGGTGATCACGGGGCAGTACTTC; CDR3: CASSWKSQGQVITGQYF; V: TRBV5-1; size: -; J: TRBJ2-7; D: -
DNA: TGCGCCAGCAGCCGTGGACAGGACTCCTATAATTCACCCCTCCACTTT; CDR3: CASSRGQDSYNSPLHF; V: TRBV5-1; size: -; J: TRBJ1-6; D: TRBD1
DNA: TGTGCCAGCATTGGGGCCCTAGCGATTAGCACAGATACGCAGTATTTT; CDR3: CASIGALAISTDTQYF; V: TRBV27; size: -; J: TRBJ2-3; D: -
DNA: TGTGCCAGCAGCGGACGACTAGTGCGGACCTACGAGCAGTACTTC; CDR3: CASSGRLVRTYEQYF; V: TRBV9; size: -; J: TRBJ2-7; D: -
DNA: TGTGCCAGCTCACGGTTTTTAGCGGGAGAGAGCACAGATACGCAGTATTTT; CDR3: CASSRFLAGESTDTQYF; V: TRBV18; size: -; J: TRBJ2-3; D: TRBD2
DNA: TGTGCCAGCAGTTACTCGACAGGAAACTACGAGCAGTACTTC; CDR3: CASSYSTGNYEQYF; V: TRBV6-5; size: -; J: TRBJ2-7; D: -
DNA: TGTGCCAGCAGCTCGCAACATAGACTAGGTGTGCACTTC; CDR3: CASSSQHRLGVHF; V: TRBV7-9; size: once; J: TRBJ2-5; D: -
DNA: TGCGCCAGCAGCCCCGGGACTACCACAGATACGCAGTATTTT; CDR3: CASSPGTTTDTQYF; V: TRBV5-1; size: -; J: TRBJ2-3; D: TRBD2
DNA: TGTGCCAGCACCAAAAGCGGGGGATCTAACTATGGCTACACCTTC; CDR3: CASTKSGGSNYGYTF; V: TRBV7-8; size: -; J: TRBJ1-2; D: -
DNA: TGTGCCAGCAGCTTAGGGGGCGACAGCACAGATACGCAGTATTTT; CDR3: CASSLGGDSTDTQYF; V: TRBV7-2; size: -; J: TRBJ2-3; D: -
DNA: TGTGCCAGCTCACCACCGGGACAGATACCCCACGAGCAGTACTTC; CDR3: CASSPPGQIPHEQYF; V: TRBV18; size: -; J: TRBJ2-7; D: TRBD1
DNA: TGTGCCACCAGCGCGTCCCGACTTCCTCCCTACGAGCAGTACTTC; CDR3: CATSASRLPPYEQYF; V: TRBV15; size: -; J: TRBJ2-7; D: -
DNA: TGTGCCAGCAGGAGGATAGCGGGCGCGAGCTCCTACGAGCAGTACTTC; CDR3: CASRRIAGASSYEQYF; V: TRBV11-2; size: -; J: TRBJ2-7; D: TRBD2
DNA: TGTGCCAGCAGGCGCGGGGGGGAGTACAATGAGCAGTTCTTC; CDR3: CASRRGGEYNEQFF; V: TRBV6-5; size: -; J: TRBJ2-1; D: TRBD2
DNA: TGTGCCAGCAGCTTAGGATCGGGGGGGTATCGGAATGAAGCTTTCTTT; CDR3: CASSLGSGGYRNEAFF; V: TRBV13; size: -; J: TRBJ1-1; D: -
DNA: TGTGCCAGTAGTATATGGGACAGGGCTTTGGCTTTCTTT; CDR3: CASSIWDRALAFF; V: TRBV19; size: -; J: TRBJ1-1; D: TRBD1
DNA: TGTGCCAGCAGTTACCCTGAGAGGGGGCCGTCCTACGAGCAGTACTTC; CDR3: CASSYPERGPSYEQYF; V: TRBV2; size: -; J: TRBJ2-7; D: TRBD1
DNA: TGTGCCAGCAGTTACCCCCCCGGAAGGGGGAACACTGAAGCTTTCTTT; CDR3: CASSYPPGRGNTEAFF; V: TRBV6-5; size: -; J: TRBJ1-1; D: -
DNA: TGCGCCAGCAGCTTGGAACAGGCTGGGGCCAACGTCCTGACTTTC; CDR3: CASSLEQAGANVLTF; V: TRBV5-1; size: -; J: TRBJ2-6; D: -
DNA: TGTGCCACCAGCGGCGGGAGTACGGAACGTGGCGGAGATACGCAGTATTTT; CDR3: CATSGGSTERGGDTQYF; V: TRBV15; size: -; J: TRBJ2-3; D: TRBD2
DNA: TGTGCCAGCAGCGCGGGGGTGGACGAGCAGTACTTC; CDR3: CASSAGVDEQYF; V: TRBV9; size: once; J: TRBJ2-7; D: -
DNA: TGTGCCAGCAGTGGGAGGGGACTCCCCTACGAGCAGTACTTC; CDR3: CASSGRGLPYEQYF; V: TRBV28; size: -; J: TRBJ2-7; D: TRBD2
DNA: TGTGCCAGTAGTATTCTAGCGGGGGGGCCAGAGACCCAGTACTTC; CDR3: CASSILAGGPETQYF; V: TRBV19; size: -; J: TRBJ2-5; D: TRBD2
DNA: TGCGCCAGCAGCTTGGATAGAAAACTGTTTTTT; CDR3: CASSLDRKLFF; V: TRBV5-1; size: -; J: TRBJ1-4; D: -
DNA: TGTGCCAGCAGCTTGGGAGGGCCTGGGGGCAATCAGCCCCAGCATTTT; CDR3: CASSLGGPGGNQPQHF; V: TRBV5-6; size: -; J: TRBJ1-5; D: -
DNA: TGTGCCAGCAGTGAATCCGGGGGTTCTGGGGCCAACGTCCTGACTTTC; CDR3: CASSESGGSGANVLTF; V: TRBV25-1; size: -; J: TRBJ2-6; D: -
DNA: TGTGCCAGCAGACCTAGCGGGGGGCCTGAAGATACGCAGTATTTT; CDR3: CASRPSGGPEDTQYF; V: TRBV11-2; size: -; J: TRBJ2-3; D: TRBD2
DNA: TGTGCCACCAGCAAGGTGGGCCTGTATAGCAATCAGCCCCAGCATTTT; CDR3: CATSKVGLYSNQPQHF; V: TRBV15; size: -; J: TRBJ1-5; D: -
DNA: TGCGCCAGCAGCTTGGTCTCCGGGACAGGGAGGAACACTGAAGCTTTCTTT; CDR3: CASSLVSGTGRNTEAFF; V: TRBV5-1; size: -; J: TRBJ1-1; D: TRBD1
DNA: TGCGCCAGCAGTGGGTTTGGGACAGGGATCCACGAGCAGTACTTC; CDR3: CASSGFGTGIHEQYF; V: TRBV10-2; size: -; J: TRBJ2-7; D: TRBD1
DNA: TGTGCCAGCAGTTCCCCATCAAAGGGGCACGAGCAGTACTTC; CDR3: CASSSPSKGHEQYF; V: TRBV6-5; size: -; J: TRBJ2-7; D: -